This T cell receptor beta chain is from a study of blood T cell repertoires in COVID-19. In the authors' methods: Estimation of nucleated cell counts relied on the amplification of reference gene primers. Data came from immunoSEQ multiplex PCR; TCRdb stores just in-frame clones and leaves some out. The D gene and trimming were derived from the DNA, and the V and J assignments and clone size from that table. There are 380,000 or so clones in the sample; roughly 87% occur only once, and around 2% lies in the top ten. The CDR3 extends over 13 amino acids. V was pared by 6 bases and J by 7 bases, with 4 bases of the junction left unmatched. Germline lookup yields CDR1 SNHLY and CDR2 FYNNEI. Participants were placed into cohorts based on the clinical history they reported.

The material sequenced was PBMCs or T cells enriched from blood (not recorded which). The sequence was collected from a woman in her forties with acute COVID-19. The chain carries TRBV2 and TRBJ1-2, with 11 bases identical to TRBD1. The CDR3 sequence is CASRGQGAVGYTF. CDR3 in DNA: TGTGCCAGCAGAGGACAGGGGGCCGTTGGCTACACCTTC.